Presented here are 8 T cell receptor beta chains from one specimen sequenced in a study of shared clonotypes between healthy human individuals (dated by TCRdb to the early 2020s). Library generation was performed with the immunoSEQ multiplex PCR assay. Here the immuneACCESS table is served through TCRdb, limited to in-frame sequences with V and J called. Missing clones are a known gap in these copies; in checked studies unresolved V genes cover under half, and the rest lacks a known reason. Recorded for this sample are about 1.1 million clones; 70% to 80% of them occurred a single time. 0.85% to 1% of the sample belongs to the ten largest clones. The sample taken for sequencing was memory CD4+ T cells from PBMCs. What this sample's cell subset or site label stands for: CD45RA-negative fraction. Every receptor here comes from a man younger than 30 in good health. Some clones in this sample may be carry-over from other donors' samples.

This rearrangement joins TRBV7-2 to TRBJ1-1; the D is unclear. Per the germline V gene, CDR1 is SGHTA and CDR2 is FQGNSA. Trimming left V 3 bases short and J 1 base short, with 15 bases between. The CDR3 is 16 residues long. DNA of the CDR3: TGTGCCAGCAGCTTGGACCGGGTTGGGTGGAACACTGAAGCTTTCTTT. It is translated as CASSLDRVGWNTEAFF.

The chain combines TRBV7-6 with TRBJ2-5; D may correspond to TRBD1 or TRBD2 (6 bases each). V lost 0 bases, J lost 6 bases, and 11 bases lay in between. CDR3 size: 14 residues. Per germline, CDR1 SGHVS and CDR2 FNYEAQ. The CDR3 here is CASSLAYGGQTQYF. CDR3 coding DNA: TGTGCCAGCAGCTTAGCATACGGGGGCCAGACCCAGTACTTC.

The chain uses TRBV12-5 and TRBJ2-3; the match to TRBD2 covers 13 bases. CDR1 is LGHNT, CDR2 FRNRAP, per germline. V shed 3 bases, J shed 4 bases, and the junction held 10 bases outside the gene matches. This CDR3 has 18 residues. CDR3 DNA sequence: TGTGCTAGTGGTTTCCAAACGACTAGCGGGAGGATCGCAGATACGCAGTATTTT. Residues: CASGFQTTSGRIADTQYF.

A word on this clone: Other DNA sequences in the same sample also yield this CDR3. Written as DNA, the CDR3 is TGTGCCAGCAGCTTATTTTTGGATACGCAGTATTTT. Protein product: CASSLFLDTQYF. The chain recombines TRBV7-2 with TRBJ2-3; D not resolved. Germline V gene lookup returns CDR1 SGHTA and CDR2 FQGNSA. This CDR3 contains 12 residues. V shed 2 bases and J shed 6 bases, with 6 bases lying between them.

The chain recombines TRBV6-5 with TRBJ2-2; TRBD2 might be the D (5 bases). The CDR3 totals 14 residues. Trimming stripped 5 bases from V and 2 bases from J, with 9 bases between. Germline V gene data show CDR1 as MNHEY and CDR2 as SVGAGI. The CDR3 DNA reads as TGTGCCAGCAGTGCTACTAGAAACACCGGGGAGCTGTTTTTT. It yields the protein CASSATRNTGELFF.

The CDR3 bases are TGTGCCAGCAGCCAACAGGGGGTCGTCGGAAACACCATATATTTT. Its protein is CASSQQGVVGNTIYF. This chain joins TRBV11-2 and TRBJ1-3, with 8 bases aligning to TRBD1. J gave up 4 bases and V 5 bases, and 7 bases lay outside the gene matches. This CDR3 has 15 residues. From germline, CDR1 is SGHAT and CDR2 FQNNGV.

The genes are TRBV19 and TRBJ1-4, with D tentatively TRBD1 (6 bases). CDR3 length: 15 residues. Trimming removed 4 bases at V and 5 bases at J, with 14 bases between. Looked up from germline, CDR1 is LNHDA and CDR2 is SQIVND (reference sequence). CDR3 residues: CASSTTGTKNEKLFF. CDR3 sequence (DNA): TGTGCCAGTAGTACAACCGGGACAAAAAATGAAAAACTGTTTTTT. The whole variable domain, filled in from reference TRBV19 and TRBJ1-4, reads DGGITQSPKYLFRKEGQNVTLSCEQNLNHDAMYWYRQDPGQGLRLIYYSQIVNDFQKGDIAEGYSVSREKKESFPLTVTSAQKNPTAFYLCASSTTGTKNEKLFFGSGTQLSVL.

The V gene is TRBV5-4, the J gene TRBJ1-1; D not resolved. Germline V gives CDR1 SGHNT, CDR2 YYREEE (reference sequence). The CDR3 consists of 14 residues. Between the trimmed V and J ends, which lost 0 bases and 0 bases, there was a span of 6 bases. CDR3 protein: CASSLEGMNTEAFF. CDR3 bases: TGTGCCAGCAGCTTGGAGGGCATGAACACTGAAGCTTTCTTT.